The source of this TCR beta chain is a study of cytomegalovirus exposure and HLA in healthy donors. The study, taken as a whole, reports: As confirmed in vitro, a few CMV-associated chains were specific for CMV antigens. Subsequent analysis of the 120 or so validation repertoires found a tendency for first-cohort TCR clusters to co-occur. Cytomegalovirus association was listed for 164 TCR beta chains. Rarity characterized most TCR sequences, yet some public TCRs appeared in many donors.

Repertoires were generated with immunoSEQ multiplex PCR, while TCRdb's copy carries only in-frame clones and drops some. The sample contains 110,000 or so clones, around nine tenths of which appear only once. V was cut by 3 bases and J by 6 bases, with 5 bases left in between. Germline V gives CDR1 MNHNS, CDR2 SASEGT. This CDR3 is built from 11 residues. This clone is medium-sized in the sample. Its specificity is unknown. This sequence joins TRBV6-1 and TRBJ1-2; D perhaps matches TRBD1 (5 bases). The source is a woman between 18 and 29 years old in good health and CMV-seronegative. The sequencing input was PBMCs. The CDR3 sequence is CASSDRDGYTF. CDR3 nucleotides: TGTGCCAGCAGTGACAGGGATGGCTACACCTTC.